The 7 T cell receptor beta chains given below trace back to one sample, sequenced in a study of PD-1 blockade in classical Hodgkin lymphoma. The repertoire was sequenced with immunoSEQ multiplex PCR; TCRdb's copy has only in-frame clones and lacks some. Of about 90,000 clones listed, 90% are singletons. The time point: cycle 4 day 1 (C4D1), after 6 weeks of nivolumab. Every one of the patients relapsed after autologous stem cell transplantation (brentuximab vedotin exposure was variable). This specimen was peripheral blood mononuclear cells (PBMCs), taken before the fourth cycle of nivolumab. Receptors originate from a human donor with classical Hodgkin lymphoma.

The chain links TRBV11-2 to TRBJ2-3; 11 bases align to TRBD2. The length of the CDR3 is 17 residues. The V gene end was trimmed by 0 bases and the J gene end by 0 bases; junction bases not matched to a gene: 2. CDR1 and CDR2 from the germline V gene are SGHAT and FQNNGV. The CDR3 loop is CASSLDRTSGSTDTQYF. Written as DNA, the CDR3 is TGTGCCAGCAGCTTAGATCGGACTAGCGGGAGCACAGATACGCAGTATTTT.

The CDR3, as DNA: TGCGCCAGCAGCCAAGGAAACGGGGGCCGGAACACCGGGGAGCTGTTTTTT. Amino acids: CASSQGNGGRNTGELFF. This chain joins TRBV4-3 and TRBJ2-2, with D perhaps given as TRBD1 or TRBD2 (6 bases each). V lost 1 base and J lost 1, with 13 bases in between. The CDR3 spans 17 residues. Per the germline V gene, CDR1 is LGHNA and CDR2 is YSLEER.

The rearrangement links TRBV4-1 to TRBJ2-7; 8 bases align to TRBD2. From germline, CDR1 is MGHRA and CDR2 YSYEKL. After removal of 1 base from V and 3 bases from J, the junction contained 17 bases not matched to a gene. The CDR3 sequence is 19 residues long. This CDR3 reads CASSQAGGATGYHDYEQYF. The CDR3 DNA sequence: TGCGCCAGCAGCCAAGCGGGGGGGGCCACCGGCTACCACGACTACGAGCAGTACTTC.

V gene TRBV7-9 combines with J gene TRBJ1-1; D may be TRBD1 (5 bases). V lost 5 bases, J lost 0 bases, and 10 bases lay in between. Looked up from germline, CDR1 is SEHNR and CDR2 is FQNEAQ (reference sequence). The CDR3 has 14 residues. The DNA of the CDR3 is TGTGCCAGCAGCGAGGGGTTCTTGAACACTGAAGCTTTCTTT. It codes for CASSEGFLNTEAFF.

The rearrangement uses TRBV27 and TRBJ2-1; TRBD2 matches 7 bases. V lost 5 bases and J lost 0; bases outside the gene matches: 4. Germline lookup yields CDR1 MNHEY and CDR2 SMNVEV (reference sequence). This CDR3 region has 15 residues. The CDR3 here is CASSIRGVSYNEQFF. DNA for the CDR3: TGTGCCAGCAGTATACGGGGGGTCTCCTACAATGAGCAGTTCTTC.

This clone was seen once. This chain joins TRBV9 and TRBJ2-7; D possibly corresponds to TRBD1 (5 bases). The germline V and J ends were trimmed by 4 bases and 2 bases, with 19 bases remaining between them. The CDR3 extends over 16 amino acids. The germline V gene encodes CDR1 SGDLS and CDR2 YYNGEE. CDR3 coding DNA: TGTGCCAGCAGCTTATACCCGAGAACCAGGGCCTACGAGCAGTACTTC. It translates to CASSLYPRTRAYEQYF.

V is TRBV9 and J is TRBJ2-1, with D possibly matching TRBD2 (6 bases). V dropped 0 bases and J dropped 9 bases, with 10 bases sitting between them. Looked up from germline, CDR1 is SGDLS and CDR2 is YYNGEE. The CDR3 spans 13 residues. This CDR3 is CASSVGSGSEQFF. As DNA, the CDR3 is TGTGCCAGCAGCGTAGGCTCCGGGAGTGAGCAGTTCTTC.